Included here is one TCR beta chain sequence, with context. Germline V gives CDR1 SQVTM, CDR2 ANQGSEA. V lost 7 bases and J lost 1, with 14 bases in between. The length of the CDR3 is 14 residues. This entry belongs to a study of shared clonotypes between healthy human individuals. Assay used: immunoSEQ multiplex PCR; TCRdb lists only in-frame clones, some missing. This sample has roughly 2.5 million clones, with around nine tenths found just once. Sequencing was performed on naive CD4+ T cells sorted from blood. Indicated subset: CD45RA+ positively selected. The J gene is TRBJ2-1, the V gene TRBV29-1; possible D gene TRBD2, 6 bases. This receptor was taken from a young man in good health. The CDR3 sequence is CSAPGTLSYNEQFF. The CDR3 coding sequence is TGCAGCGCTCCGGGGACTTTGTCCTACAATGAGCAGTTCTTC.